Shown below are 22 T cell receptor beta chains from a single sample sequenced in a study of T cell repertoires in cytomegalovirus infection. Via MiXCR, TCRdb re-called the reads, giving one row per CDR3 protein. The table shows hundreds of thousands of distinct CDR3 sequences, with 30% to 40% occurring only once. No cognate antigen is known for these TCRs. The source material was cultured CD8+ T cells from PBMCs, sampled from culture after CMV antigen stimulation. These receptors were collected from a human donor in good health (CMV status not recorded). Some clones in this sample may be carry-over from other donors' samples.

This clonotype was seen only a few times. The chain joins TRBV4-1 to TRBJ2-1; D is perhaps TRBD2 (6 bases). Germline V gene data show CDR1 as MGHRA and CDR2 as YSYEKL. The CDR3 extends over 17 amino acids. The V gene lost 1 base and the J gene lost 2 bases, with 15 bases spanning the gap. The DNA for the CDR3 is TGCGCCAGCAGCCAAGGGCCGCGCGGGGATGCCTACAATGAGCAGTTCTTC. As protein: CASSQGPRGDAYNEQFF.

The count of this clonotype is one. The chain is built from TRBV12-3 or TRBV12-4 and TRBJ2-1, with 9 positions matching TRBD1. Trimming removed 6 bases from V and 5 bases from J; junction bases left unmatched: 8. The CDR3 runs to 15 residues. This CDR3 reads CASSQAGQGNNEQFF. The CDR3 coding sequence is TGTGCCAGCAGCCAGGCGGGACAGGGAAACAATGAGCAGTTCTTC.

The rearrangement links TRBV7-9 to TRBJ2-1, with TRBD1 identical over 10 bases. V was pared by 0 bases and J by 5 bases, with 7 bases of the junction left unmatched. The CDR3 runs 17 residues. Per germline, CDR1 SEHNR and CDR2 FQNEAQ (reference sequence). This CDR3 reads CASSLAGTGAFNNEQFF. CDR3 nucleotides: TGTGCCAGCAGCTTAGCAGGGACAGGGGCATTCAACAATGAGCAGTTCTTC.

This clonotype has a handful of counts. This sequence joins TRBV15 and TRBJ1-2; a possible D gene is TRBD1 (6 bases). The CDR3 consists of 16 residues. From germline, CDR1 is LNHNV and CDR2 YYDKDF (reference sequence). V shed 3 bases and J shed 4 bases, with 18 bases lying between them. The CDR3 here is CATSSIPGAVGYGYTF. The CDR3 DNA sequence: TGTGCCACCAGCAGTATACCGGGGGCGGTCGGCTATGGCTACACCTTC. Full variable domain (rest looked up from reference TRBV15 and TRBJ1-2): DAMVIQNPRYQVTQFGKPVTLSCSQTLNHNVMYWYQQKSSQAPKLLFHYYDKDFNNEADTPDNFQSRRPNTSFCFLDIRSPGLGDTAMYLCATSSIPGAVGYGYTFGSGTRLTVV.

This clonotype was observed a handful of times. The chain links TRBV25-1 to TRBJ1-1, with 12 bases identical to TRBD1. Germline lookup yields CDR1 MGHDK and CDR2 SYGVNS. The CDR3 has 22 residues. J was trimmed by 3 bases and V by 0 bases; bases with no gene match: 20. The CDR3 is CASSEYIGSYGTGGETDTEAFF. The CDR3 DNA reads as TGTGCCAGCAGTGAATATATCGGGTCGTACGGGACAGGGGGCGAGACAGACACTGAAGCTTTCTTT. The whole variable domain, filled in from reference TRBV25-1 and TRBJ1-1, reads EADIYQTPRYLVIGTGKKITLECSQTMGHDKMYWYQQDPGMELHLIHYSYGVNSTEKGDLSSESTVSRIRTEHFPLTLESARPSHTSQYLCASSEYIGSYGTGGETDTEAFFGQGTRLTVV.

This clonotype is a singleton in its sample. V and J are TRBV18 and TRBJ1-5, with D maybe TRBD1 (5 bases). Deletions cut 3 bases from V and 5 bases from J, with 8 bases between. CDR1 is KGHSH, CDR2 LQKENI, per germline. CDR3 length equals 13 residues. The CDR3 nucleotides are TGTGCCAGCTCACCGGACACAGATCAGCCCCAGCATTTT. It codes for CASSPDTDQPQHF. Complete variable domain (other parts from reference TRBV18 and TRBJ1-5): NAGVMQNPRHLVRRRGQEARLRCSPMKGHSHVYWYRQLPEEGLKFMVYLQKENIIDESGMPKERFSAEFPKEGPSILRIQQVVRGDSAAYFCASSPDTDQPQHFGDGTRLSIL.

This chain connects TRBV7-9 to TRBJ1-5; possible D gene TRBD1, 6 bases. V lost 2 bases and J lost 1, with 18 bases in between. The CDR3 totals 18 residues. Germline lookup yields CDR1 SEHNR and CDR2 FQNEAQ (reference sequence). CDR3 residues: CASSLFSRGAASNQPQHF. CDR3 nucleotides: TGTGCCAGCAGCTTATTTTCCAGGGGTGCTGCGAGCAATCAGCCCCAGCATTTT.

This chain uses TRBV20-1 with TRBJ2-1; 10 bases match TRBD2. The germline V gene encodes CDR1 DFQATT and CDR2 SNEGSKA (reference sequence). The CDR3 spans 15 residues. With 3 bases clipped from V and 4 bases from J, the junction kept 6 bases outside the gene matches. CDR3 protein: CSASQLAGPYNEQFF. The DNA for the CDR3 is TGCAGTGCTAGTCAACTAGCGGGGCCATACAATGAGCAGTTCTTC.

This clonotype showed up just a few times. The V gene is TRBV6-5, the J gene TRBJ2-2, with 8 bases matching TRBD1. Germline CDR1 and CDR2: MNHEY and SVGAGI. The CDR3 totals 15 residues. V was pared by 4 bases and J by 3 bases, with 4 bases of the junction left unmatched. The CDR3: CASSSGGPYTGELFF. The CDR3 nucleotides are TGTGCCAGCAGTTCAGGGGGCCCCTACACCGGGGAGCTGTTTTTT.

This clonotype has just a few counts. The chain joins TRBV29-1 to TRBJ2-7; unclear D gene. The CDR3 loop spans 13 amino acids. Trimming removed 4 bases at V and 3 bases at J, with 13 bases between. Germline assignment: CDR1 SQVTM and CDR2 ANQGSEA. The CDR3 sequence is CSVGSRAIYEQYF. The CDR3 DNA follows: TGCAGCGTTGGGTCTCGGGCGATCTACGAGCAGTACTTC.

This chain connects TRBV7-9 to TRBJ1-1; D possibly corresponds to TRBD1 (5 bases). Germline V gene lookup returns CDR1 SEHNR and CDR2 FQNEAQ (reference sequence). Trimming took 7 bases from V and 1 from J, leaving 19 bases between them. The CDR3 loop spans 16 amino acids. CDR3 protein: CASISKSGTGNTEAFF. CDR3 DNA sequence: TGTGCCAGCATCTCTAAATCCGGGACGGGGAACACTGAAGCTTTCTTT.

This chain joins TRBV27 and TRBJ1-5; no clear D. The V and J ends lost 6 bases and 0 bases respectively, with 12 bases between them. The V gene's germline CDR1 is MNHEY and CDR2 SMNVEV (reference sequence). There are 15 residues in the CDR3. The CDR3 bases are TGTGCCAGCAGCTTGTCAAAATCTAGCAATCAGCCCCAGCATTTT. Amino acid sequence: CASSLSKSSNQPQHF.

The chain joins TRBV27 to TRBJ2-7; tentatively, D is TRBD1 (6 bases). This CDR3 region has 14 residues. Germline V lookup: CDR1 MNHEY, CDR2 SMNVEV (reference sequence). Trimming removed 3 bases at V and 2 bases at J, with 11 bases between. This CDR3 reads CASSFTGNTYEQYF. Written as DNA, the CDR3 is TGTGCCAGCAGTTTCACAGGGAACACCTACGAGCAGTACTTC.

This clonotype was detected many times. The chain couples TRBV6-6 to TRBJ1-2; D unclear. V was cut by 2 bases and J by 6 bases, with 1 base left in between. Germline lookup yields CDR1 MNHNY and CDR2 SVGAGI (reference sequence). The CDR3 is 10 residues long. CDR3 loop: CASSYDGYTF. CDR3 sequence (DNA): TGTGCCAGCAGTTACGATGGCTACACCTTC.

This clonotype was detected ten times or more. The V call is TRBV7-9, the J call TRBJ2-6; no firm D call. CDR1 is SEHNR and CDR2 is FQNEAQ in the germline V gene (reference sequence). The CDR3 spans 15 residues. Trimming cost V 5 bases and J 2 bases, with 10 bases left between them. The CDR3 DNA sequence: TGTGCCAGCAGCCCTAGGGTACCTGGGGCCAACGTCCTGACTTTC. It encodes CASSPRVPGANVLTF.

The V gene is TRBV7-3, the J gene TRBJ2-1, with TRBD2 identical over 13 bases. Trimming removed 6 bases from V and 8 bases from J; junction bases left unmatched: 7. The CDR3 is made up of 15 amino acids. CDR1 is SGHTA and CDR2 is FQGTGA in the germline V gene. The CDR3 spells CASSQTSGGYYEQFF. The CDR3 region has the DNA TGTGCCAGCAGTCAGACTAGCGGGGGGTATTATGAGCAGTTCTTC.

The chain joins TRBV20-1 to TRBJ1-1; TRBD1 agrees at 7 bases. The CDR3 is made up of 11 amino acids. The germline gives CDR1 DFQATT, CDR2 SNEGSKA (reference sequence). V lost 5 bases and J lost 13; bases outside the gene matches: 10. The CDR3 DNA reads as TGCAGTGCTGAAGACAGGGAGGAGGGTTTCTTT. The encoded protein is CSAEDREEGFF.

This clonotype showed up just once. The chain uses TRBV7-4 and TRBJ2-2; D gene unclear. The V gene lost 7 bases and the J gene lost 4 bases, with 16 bases spanning the gap. The CDR3 covers 15 residues. Germline CDR1 is SGHVT and CDR2 is SQSDAQ. CDR3 DNA: TGTGCCAGCACCCGGAATGAGGAGTTCACCGGGGAGCTGTTTTTT. This encodes CASTRNEEFTGELFF.

This clonotype was found many times. The V call is TRBV7-6, the J call TRBJ2-5; no clear D. Germline values: CDR1 SGHVS, CDR2 FNYEAQ. This CDR3 has 14 residues. The V end lost 5 bases, the J end lost 2 bases, and 12 bases lay between the germline ends. CDR3 in DNA: TGTGCCAGCAGCCCCCCTAACAAACAAGAGACCCAGTACTTC. The encoded protein is CASSPPNKQETQYF.

V usage is TRBV12-3 or TRBV12-4 and J usage is TRBJ1-1; 8 bases are shared with TRBD1. With 7 bases clipped from V and 3 bases from J, the junction kept 7 bases outside the gene matches. The CDR3 has 14 residues. The CDR3 bases are TGTGCCAGCACCTCGACAGGGGTGGACACTGAAGCTTTCTTT. It specifies CASTSTGVDTEAFF.

The chain uses TRBV27 and TRBJ1-1; D unresolved. V was clipped by 5 bases and J by 1 base, with 11 bases between them. The germline V gene has CDR1 MNHEY and CDR2 SMNVEV (reference sequence). This CDR3 has 14 residues. For the CDR3, the DNA is TGTGCCAGCAGTGTAGGTATGGGGAACACTGAAGCTTTCTTT. Translating gives CASSVGMGNTEAFF.

The V and J genes are TRBV6-2 or TRBV6-3 and TRBJ2-1; TRBD2 might be the D (6 bases). Deletions cut 1 base from V and 4 bases from J, with 11 bases between. This CDR3 has 15 residues. Germline lookup yields CDR1 MNHEY and CDR2 SVGEGT. CDR3 DNA sequence: TGTGCCAGCAGTTACTTTCGCGGGGAGTACAATGAGCAGTTCTTC. Translation gives CASSYFRGEYNEQFF.